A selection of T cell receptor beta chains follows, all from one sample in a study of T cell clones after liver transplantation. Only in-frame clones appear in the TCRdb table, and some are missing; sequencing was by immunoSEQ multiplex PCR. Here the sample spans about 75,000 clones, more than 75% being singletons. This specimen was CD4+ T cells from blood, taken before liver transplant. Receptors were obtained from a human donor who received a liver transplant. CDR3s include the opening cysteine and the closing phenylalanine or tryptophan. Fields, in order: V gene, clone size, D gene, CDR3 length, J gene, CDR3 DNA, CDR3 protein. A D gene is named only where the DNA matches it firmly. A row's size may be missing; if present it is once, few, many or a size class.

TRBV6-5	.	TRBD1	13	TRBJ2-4	TGTGCCAGCAGAGGACAGGGGAGAAACATTCAGTACTTC	CASRGQGRNIQYF
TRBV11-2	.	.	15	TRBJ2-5	TGTGCCAGCAGCTTAGTTCGGGGGGCAAGGGAGACCCAGTACTTC	CASSLVRGARETQYF
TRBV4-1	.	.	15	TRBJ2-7	TGCGCCAGCAGCCACCCGGGACGGCTCTCCTACGAGCAGTACTTC	CASSHPGRLSYEQYF
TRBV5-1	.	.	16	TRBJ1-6	TGCGCCAGCAGCTTGGACAGCGGGATCCATAATTCACCCCTCCACTTT	CASSLDSGIHNSPLHF
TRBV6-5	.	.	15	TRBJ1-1	TGTGCCAGCAGTCCCTTCCTAGGGGGGAACACTGAAGCTTTCTTT	CASSPFLGGNTEAFF
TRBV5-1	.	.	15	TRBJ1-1	TGCGCCAGCAGCAAGGACGGGACGGAGAACACTGAAGCTTTCTTT	CASSKDGTENTEAFF
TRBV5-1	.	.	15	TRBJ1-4	TGCGCCAGCAGCCGGGGCACAGCAACTAATGAAAAACTGTTTTTT	CASSRGTATNEKLFF
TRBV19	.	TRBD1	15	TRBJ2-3	TGTGCCAGTAGTCCCCGGACAGGTTCAACAGATACGCAGTATTTT	CASSPRTGSTDTQYF
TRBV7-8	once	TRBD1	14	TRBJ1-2	TGTGCCAGCAGCTTCGACAGGGGGCCCGCTGGCTACACCTTC	CASSFDRGPAGYTF
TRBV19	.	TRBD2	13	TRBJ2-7	TGTGCCAGTACTCCTAGCGGGAGGTTCAAGCAGTACTTC	CASTPSGRFKQYF
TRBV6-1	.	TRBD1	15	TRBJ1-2	TGTGCCAGCAGTGAAGGGGCCCAGGGGGTGTATGGCTACACCTTC	CASSEGAQGVYGYTF
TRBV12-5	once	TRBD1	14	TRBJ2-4	TGTGCTAGTGGTTTCGGGACAGGGGGGAACATTCAGTACTTC	CASGFGTGGNIQYF
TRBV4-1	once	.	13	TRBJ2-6	TGCGCCAGCAGTCTTGTTGGGGCCAACGTCCTGACTTTC	CASSLVGANVLTF
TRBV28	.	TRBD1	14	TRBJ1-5	TGTGCCAGCAGTTCGGGACAGGGTAATCAGCCCCAGCATTTT	CASSSGQGNQPQHF
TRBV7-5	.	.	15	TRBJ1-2	TGTGTCAGAAGCTTTGCTTGGCAGGGCGGCTATGGCTACACCTTC	CVRSFAWQGGYGYTF
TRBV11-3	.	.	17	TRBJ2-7	TGTGCCAGCAGCTTAGAAGGATGGGGGGATTTCTCCTACGAGCAGTACTTC	CASSLEGWGDFSYEQYF
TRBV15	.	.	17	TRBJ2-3	TGTGCCACCAGCCGAATACAGGGCTCTACTAGCACAGATACGCAGTATTTT	CATSRIQGSTSTDTQYF
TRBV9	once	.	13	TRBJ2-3	TGTGCCAGCAGCGAGGCCGGCACAGATACGCAGTATTTT	CASSEAGTDTQYF
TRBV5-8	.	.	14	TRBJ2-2	TGTGCCAGCAGCTTGGAACTAGCCGACGGGGAGCTGTTTTTT	CASSLELADGELFF
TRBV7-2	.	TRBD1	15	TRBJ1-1	TGTGCCAGCAGGCCCGGGACAGGGATGAACACTGAAGCTTTCTTT	CASRPGTGMNTEAFF
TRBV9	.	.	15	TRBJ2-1	TGTGCCAGCAGCTGGAGGGCGGGCCTTCACAATGAGCAGTTCTTC	CASSWRAGLHNEQFF
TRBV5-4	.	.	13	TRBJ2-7	TGTGCCAGCAGCTTGGGGACAAATTACGAGCAGTACTTC	CASSLGTNYEQYF
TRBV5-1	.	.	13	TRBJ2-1	TGCGCCAGCAGCTTCGGCTCCAACAATGAGCAGTTCTTC	CASSFGSNNEQFF
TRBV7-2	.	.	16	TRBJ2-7	TGTGCCAGCAGCTCTCCCCGGGGAGGTAGAGTCAGCGAGCAGTACTTC	CASSSPRGGRVSEQYF
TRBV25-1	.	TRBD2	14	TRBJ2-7	TGTGCCAGCAGTGTGACTAGCGGGAGCTACGAGCAGTACTTC	CASSVTSGSYEQYF
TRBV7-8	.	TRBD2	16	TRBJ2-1	TGTGCCAGCAGCCCGACCCATAGCGGGAGTGCCAATGAGCAGTTCTTC	CASSPTHSGSANEQFF
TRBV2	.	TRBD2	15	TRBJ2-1	TGTGCCAGCAGTGAAGAGGGACTAGCTTACAATGAGCAGTTCTTC	CASSEEGLAYNEQFF
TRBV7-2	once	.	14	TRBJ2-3	TGTGCCAGCAGCTTATACGTGGGAGTTGATACGCAGTATTTT	CASSLYVGVDTQYF
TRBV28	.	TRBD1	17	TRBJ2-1	TGTGCCAGCAGCATCCCCCCGGGACAGGCCCTCGTTTTCGGGCAGTTCTTC	CASSIPPGQALVFGQFF
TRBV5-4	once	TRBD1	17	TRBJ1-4	TGTGCCAGCAGCTTGTCTCCAGGGGGCAGATCTAATGAAAAACTGTTTTTT	CASSLSPGGRSNEKLFF
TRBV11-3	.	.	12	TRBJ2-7	TGTGCCAGCAGCGGAGGCCACTACGAGCAGTACTTC	CASSGGHYEQYF
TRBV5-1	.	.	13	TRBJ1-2	TGCGCCAGCAGCCACCTACAGGAGGGTGGCTACACCTTC	CASSHLQEGGYTF
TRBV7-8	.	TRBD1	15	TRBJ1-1	TGTGCCAGCAGCCCCGGACAGGCGGGTGGTAAGGCAGCTTTCTTT	CASSPGQAGGKAAFF
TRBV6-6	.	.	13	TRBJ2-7	TGTGCCAGCAGTTACTCGGTCGGTTCCGAGCAGTACTTC	CASSYSVGSEQYF
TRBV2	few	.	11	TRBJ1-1	TGTGCCAGCAGTGAATACACTGAAGCTTTCTTT	CASSEYTEAFF
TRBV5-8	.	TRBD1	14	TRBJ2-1	TGTGCCCCATCAAGGGACAGCTCCTACAATGAGCAGTTCTTC	CAPSRDSSYNEQFF
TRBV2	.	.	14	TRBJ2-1	TGTGCCAGCAGTGAAAGGGGGGTTAACAATGAGCAGTTCTTC	CASSERGVNNEQFF
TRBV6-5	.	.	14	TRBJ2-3	TGTGCCAGCATCAAAAGGGGTGGTGGTAATACGCAGTATTTT	CASIKRGGGNTQYF
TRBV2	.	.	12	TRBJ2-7	TGTGCCAGCAGTGAGCAGTCCTACGAGCAGTACTTC	CASSEQSYEQYF
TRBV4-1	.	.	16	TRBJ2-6	TGCGCCAGCAGCCAACTCAGGGTGCCGGGGGCCAACGTCCTGACTTTC	CASSQLRVPGANVLTF